These 20 T cell receptor beta chains were all obtained from the same sample, sequenced in a study of cytomegalovirus exposure and HLA in healthy donors. Both 60 Vbeta primers and 13 Jbeta primers went into the PCR. TCRdb's copy holds only in-frame clones and misses some; the assay was immunoSEQ multiplex PCR. The sample includes 99,000 or so clones, roughly three quarters of them seen just once. Material for sequencing was PBMCs. Receptor source: a woman between 35 and 50 years old in good health and CMV-seronegative.

This chain uses TRBV29-1 with TRBJ2-1; TRBD1 agrees at 8 bases. Germline loops: CDR1 SQVTM, CDR2 ANQGSEA. The CDR3 loop spans 13 amino acids. V shed 4 bases and J 7 bases; nucleotides not matched to a gene: 6. CDR3 sequence reads: CSVGGQGQNEQFF. The CDR3 region has the DNA TGCAGCGTTGGTGGACAGGGACAAAATGAGCAGTTCTTC.

The J gene is TRBJ2-7, the V gene TRBV27; a possible D gene is TRBD1 (5 bases). Germline CDR1 and CDR2: MNHEY and SMNVEV (reference sequence). V gave up 2 bases and J gave up 0 bases, with 14 bases separating them. The CDR3 runs to 16 residues. The CDR3 spells CASSLNRGASSYEQYF. CDR3 DNA sequence: TGTGCCAGCAGTTTAAATAGGGGTGCGAGCTCCTACGAGCAGTACTTC.

V usage is TRBV4-1 and J usage is TRBJ1-1; TRBD1 aligns across 7 bases. Trimming cost V 1 base and J 0 bases; bases outside gene matches: 5. This CDR3 has 16 residues. Germline CDR1 and CDR2: MGHRA and YSYEKL. The CDR3 loop reads CASSQVAGGMNTEAFF. CDR3 in DNA: TGCGCCAGCAGCCAAGTGGCAGGGGGTATGAACACTGAAGCTTTCTTT.

This chain links TRBV5-4 with TRBJ1-1; unclear D gene. CDR1 and CDR2 from the germline V gene are SGHNT and YYREEE (reference sequence). The CDR3 extends over 12 amino acids. The V gene lost 1 base and the J gene lost 6 bases, with 7 bases spanning the gap. The CDR3 sequence: CASSLRDSEAFF. CDR3 in DNA: TGTGCCAGCAGCTTGCGAGATTCTGAAGCTTTCTTT.

V is TRBV7-2 and J is TRBJ2-3; 11 nucleotides agree with TRBD2. This CDR3 contains 16 residues. CDR1 and CDR2 (germline): SGHTA, FQGNSA. V was pared by 5 bases and J by 6 bases, with 10 bases of the junction left unmatched. CDR3 protein: CASSRELAGVPDTQYF. Written as DNA, the CDR3 is TGTGCCAGCAGCCGAGAACTAGCGGGAGTACCGGATACGCAGTATTTT.

The chain carries TRBV5-1 and TRBJ2-7, with D perhaps matching TRBD2 (6 bases). Trimming pared 4 bases from V and 1 base from J, leaving 12 bases between. This CDR3 contains 14 residues. The germline V gene has CDR1 SGHRS and CDR2 YFSETQ. The CDR3 sequence is CASSPGTGSYEQYF. As DNA, the CDR3 is TGCGCCAGCAGCCCCGGGACTGGTTCCTACGAGCAGTACTTC.

This chain connects TRBV7-9 to TRBJ1-2; 9 bases are shared with TRBD1. Germline V CDR1 and CDR2: SEHNR, FQNEAQ (reference sequence). This CDR3 is 16 amino acids long. V lost 4 bases to trimming and J lost 5 bases; unmatched junction nucleotides: 11. CDR3 sequence (DNA): TGTGCCAGCAGCTCAATCGAGGGGACAGGGACATATGGCTACACCTTC. It is translated as CASSSIEGTGTYGYTF.

V gene TRBV9 combines with J gene TRBJ2-1; 11 nucleotides match TRBD2. Germline V CDR1 and CDR2: SGDLS, YYNGEE. V shed 6 bases, J shed 6 bases, and the junction held 11 bases outside the gene matches. The CDR3 has 16 residues. The CDR3 loop reads CASTGLAGGTVNEQFF. The CDR3 DNA follows: TGTGCCAGCACCGGTCTAGCGGGAGGCACTGTCAATGAGCAGTTCTTC.

This clone was seen only once. The chain couples TRBV7-9 to TRBJ2-5, with 8 bases that match TRBD2. Germline V gene sequence: CDR1 SEHNR, CDR2 FQNEAQ (reference sequence). Unmatched junction bases numbered 2, after V lost 3 bases and J lost 5 bases. The CDR3 spans 13 residues. In nucleotides, the CDR3 is TGTGCCAGCAGCTTGGGACTAGGGGAGACCCAGTACTTC. Its translation is CASSLGLGETQYF.

V usage is TRBV10-3 and J usage is TRBJ2-3; tentatively, D is TRBD1 (6 bases). Germline V gives CDR1 ENHRY, CDR2 SYGVKD. The CDR3 is 14 residues long. Trimming took off 6 bases at V and 3 bases at J, with 13 bases between the two ends. CDR3 bases: TGTGCCATCAGCACAGGGCCTGGGACAGATACGCAGTATTTT. It yields the protein CAISTGPGTDTQYF.

There are a few counts of this clone. The chain uses TRBV5-1 and TRBJ2-7, with TRBD1 matching over 9 bases. The V segment lost 4 bases and the J segment 0 bases; nucleotides outside the gene matches: 5. Germline V CDR1 and CDR2: SGHRS, YFSETQ. CDR3 length equals 15 residues. The CDR3 bases are TGCGCCAGCAGCGTAACAGGGGGCCCCTCCTACGAGCAGTACTTC. Translating it yields CASSVTGGPSYEQYF.

The chain employs TRBV6-5 and TRBJ1-4; D is perhaps TRBD1 (5 bases). Trimming cost V 6 bases and J 7 bases, with 15 bases left between them. Germline loops: CDR1 MNHEY, CDR2 SVGAGI. There are 14 residues in the CDR3. CDR3 in DNA: TGTGCCAGCAGCCGCGACCAGGGAGGTGAAAAACTGTTTTTT. As protein: CASSRDQGGEKLFF.

V and J are TRBV9 and TRBJ2-3; TRBD2 matches 11 bases. The CDR3 sequence is 16 residues long. Per germline, CDR1 SGDLS and CDR2 YYNGEE. Trimming at V came to 0 bases and at J to 5 bases, leaving 5 bases not matched to a gene. The CDR3 DNA is TGTGCCAGCAGCGTAGGGGTAGCGGGAGGGCAAGATACGCAGTATTTT. Translating gives CASSVGVAGGQDTQYF.

The genes are TRBV27 and TRBJ2-1; D possibly corresponds to TRBD1 (7 bases). The germline V and J ends were trimmed by 4 bases and 0 bases, with 16 bases remaining between them. The CDR3 extends over 17 amino acids. Germline CDR1 and CDR2: MNHEY and SMNVEV (reference sequence). In DNA, the CDR3 is TGTGCCAGCAGTTCCCGCCAGGGGGGTAGCTCCTACAATGAGCAGTTCTTC. This codes for CASSSRQGGSSYNEQFF.

In its sample, this clone was seen a few times. This chain connects TRBV18 to TRBJ2-3; TRBD2 matches at 8 bases. In germline, CDR1 is KGHSH, CDR2 LQKENI. V shed 3 bases and J 2 bases; nucleotides not matched to a gene: 7. The CDR3 consists of 16 residues. CDR3 nucleotides: TGTGCCAGCTCACCTCATCCAGCGGGAGTCACAGATACGCAGTATTTT. The encoded protein is CASSPHPAGVTDTQYF.

Notes on this clone: One junction end disagrees with the germline gene, perhaps due to a read error. CDR3 amino acids: CASSLAGVVDTQYF. CDR3 sequence (DNA): TGTGCCAGCAGCCTAGCGGGAGTTGTAGATACGCAGTATTTT. The chain has TRBV7-2 and TRBJ2-3, with 10 bases lining up with TRBD2. Per the germline V gene, CDR1 is SGHTA and CDR2 is FQGNSA. This CDR3 is 14 amino acids long. Supplemented by reference TRBV7-2 and TRBJ2-3, the full variable domain reads GAGVSQSPSNKVTEKGKDVELRCDPISGHTALYWYRQSLGQGLEFLIYFQGNSAPDKSGLPSDRFSAERTGGSVSTLTIQRTQQEDSAVYLCASSLAGVVDTQYFGPGTRLTVL.

V gene TRBV18 combines with J gene TRBJ1-5; D possibly corresponds to TRBD1 (5 bases). The germline CDR1 and CDR2 sequences are KGHSH and LQKENI. Between the trimmed V and J ends, which lost 6 bases and 4 bases, there was a span of 16 bases. The CDR3 has 15 residues. In nucleotides, the CDR3 is TGTGCCAGCTCCACGGGGGGAGGTTGGAATCAGCCCCAGCATTTT. It specifies CASSTGGGWNQPQHF.

V is TRBV29-1 and J is TRBJ2-7, with TRBD1 matching over 9 bases. V shed 2 bases and J 3 bases; nucleotides not matched to a gene: 8. This CDR3 region has 15 residues. CDR1 is SQVTM and CDR2 is ANQGSEA in the germline V gene. This chain's CDR3 is CSVELRGQGSYEQYF. CDR3 nucleotides: TGCAGCGTTGAATTAAGAGGACAGGGGAGCTACGAGCAGTACTTC.

The rearrangement uses TRBV11-2 and TRBJ2-3, with a tentative D call TRBD1 (5 bases). Between the trimmed V and J ends, which lost 2 bases and 4 bases, there was a span of 7 bases. Germline assignment: CDR1 SGHAT and CDR2 FQNNGV. The CDR3 is 13 residues long. CDR3 sequence reads: CASSLPGSDTQYF. The DNA of the CDR3 is TGTGCCAGCAGCTTACCAGGGTCAGATACGCAGTATTTT. The full variable domain, in which reference TRBV11-2 and TRBJ2-3 provide the parts outside the CDR3, is EAGVAQSPRYKIIEKRQSVAFWCNPISGHATLYWYQQILGQGPKLLIQFQNNGVVDDSQLPKDRFSAERLKGVDSTLKIQPAKLEDSAVYLCASSLPGSDTQYFGPGTRLTVL.

The V gene is TRBV2, the J gene TRBJ1-6, with D uncertain. V was cut by 5 bases and J by 0 bases, with 11 bases left in between. Germline CDR1 reads SNHLY; CDR2 reads FYNNEI. The CDR3 length is 16 residues. The CDR3 DNA is TGTGCCAGCAGTCTCAGGCTACTCTCCTATAATTCACCCCTCCACTTT. Its protein product is CASSLRLLSYNSPLHF.